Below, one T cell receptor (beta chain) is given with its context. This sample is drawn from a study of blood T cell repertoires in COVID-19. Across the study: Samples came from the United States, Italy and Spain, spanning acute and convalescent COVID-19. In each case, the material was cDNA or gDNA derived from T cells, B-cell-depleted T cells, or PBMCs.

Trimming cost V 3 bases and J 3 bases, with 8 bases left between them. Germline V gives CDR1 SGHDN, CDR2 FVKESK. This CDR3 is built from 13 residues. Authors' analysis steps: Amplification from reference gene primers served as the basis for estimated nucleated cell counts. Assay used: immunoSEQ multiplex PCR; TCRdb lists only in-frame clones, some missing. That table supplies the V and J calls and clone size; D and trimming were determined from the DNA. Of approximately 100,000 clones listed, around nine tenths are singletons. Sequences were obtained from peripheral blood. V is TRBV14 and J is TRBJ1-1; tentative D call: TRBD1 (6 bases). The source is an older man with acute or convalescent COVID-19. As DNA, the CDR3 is TGTGCCAGCAGCCAGACAGGCTACACTGAAGCTTTCTTT. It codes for CASSQTGYTEAFF.